These T cell receptor beta chains were read from a single sample in a study of T-cell memory formation after mild COVID-19. TCRdb analysed the 5' RACE reads with MiXCR anew, one entry per CDR3 protein. This table holds 100,000 to 150,000 distinct CDR3 sequences, 15% to 20% found once. The sequencing sample was made of PBMCs or a T cell subset sorted from them (not recorded which). The receptor source for this set is a man aged 18 to 30 who had mild COVID-19 (a few samples of this study predate the infection). Cell type and time point are not known. CDR3s include the opening cysteine and the closing phenylalanine or tryptophan. The order of the fields is V gene, J gene, D gene, clone size, CDR3 protein, CDR3 DNA. A D gene is named only where the DNA matches it firmly. Only some rows state a clone size, as once, few, many or a class for expanded clones.

TRBV27	TRBJ2-7	-	-	CASSIRQSISYEQYF	TGTGCCAGCAGTATTAGACAGAGCATCTCCTACGAGCAGTACTTC
TRBV20-1	TRBJ2-7	-	once	CSASPGQGMGEQYF	TGCAGTGCTAGCCCGGGACAAGGAATGGGAGAGCAGTACTTC
TRBV7-6	TRBJ1-3	-	few	CASSYGRGRNSGNTIYF	TGTGCCAGCAGCTACGGGCGGGGACGAAACTCTGGAAACACCATATATTTT
TRBV7-2	TRBJ2-7	-	many	CASSLGLSSYEQYF	TGTGCCAGCAGCTTAGGCCTGAGCTCCTACGAGCAGTACTTC
TRBV2	TRBJ2-7	-	-	CASGPTYEQYF	TGTGCCAGCGGGCCGACCTACGAGCAGTACTTC
TRBV24-1	TRBJ1-1	-	-	CATSELKGGLLMNTEAFF	TGTGCCACCAGTGAGCTTAAAGGGGGGTTACTCATGAACACTGAAGCTTTCTTT
TRBV29-1	TRBJ1-1	TRBD1	-	CSVDTGGSTEAFF	TGCAGCGTTGATACAGGGGGGAGCACTGAAGCTTTCTTT
TRBV11-2	TRBJ1-2	-	-	CASSMGKGYTF	TGTGCCAGCAGCATGGGGAAAGGCTACACCTTC
TRBV5-5	TRBJ1-1	-	few	CASSLEDWSAFF	TGTGCCAGCAGCTTGGAGGACTGGTCGGCTTTCTTT
TRBV6-1	TRBJ2-2	-	few	CASSLQVAGELFF	TGTGCCAGCAGCTTACAGGTCGCCGGGGAGCTGTTTTTT
TRBV7-8	TRBJ2-5	TRBD2	-	CARSLIPGGETQYF	TGTGCCAGAAGCTTAATCCCGGGGGGAGAGACCCAGTACTTC
TRBV3-1	TRBJ2-5	TRBD2	-	CASSQVLAGLQETQYF	TGTGCCAGCAGCCAAGTCCTAGCGGGGTTGCAAGAGACCCAGTACTTC
TRBV15	TRBJ2-5	TRBD2	-	CATRDSGEKTQYF	TGTGCCACGCGGGATAGCGGGGAAAAGACCCAGTACTTC
TRBV6-2/TRBV6-3	TRBJ2-3	TRBD2	-	CASREREDTQYF	TGTGCCAGCAGGGAGCGGGAAGATACGCAGTATTTT
TRBV5-1	TRBJ2-7	-	-	CASSLAGTLGYEQYF	TGCGCCAGCAGCCTCGCCGGGACACTCGGCTACGAGCAGTACTTC
TRBV11-2	TRBJ2-6	TRBD2	few	CASSPGGGAAGANVLTF	TGTGCCAGCAGCCCCGGCGGGGGGGCGGCAGGGGCCAACGTCCTGACTTTC
TRBV6-5	TRBJ1-6	-	-	CASSYSWSSYNSPLHF	TGTGCCAGCAGTTACTCGTGGAGCTCCTATAATTCACCCCTCCACTTT
TRBV10-3	TRBJ2-3	-	-	CAISESASGRSTDTQYF	TGTGCCATCAGTGAGTCTGCCAGCGGTCGGAGCACAGATACGCAGTATTTT
TRBV5-6	TRBJ2-7	-	-	CASSLIFGTSYEQYF	TGTGCCAGCAGCTTGATCTTCGGGACCTCCTACGAGCAGTACTTC
TRBV6-5	TRBJ2-1	-	few	CASSALSDSNNEQFF	TGTGCCAGCAGCGCGTTATCGGACAGTAACAATGAGCAGTTCTTC
TRBV6-5	TRBJ2-2	-	few	CASSRRRDTGRDTGELFF	TGTGCCAGCAGTCGCCGACGGGACACAGGAAGGGACACCGGGGAGCTGTTTTTT
TRBV7-9	TRBJ2-5	TRBD1	few	CASRKDRGPETQYF	TGTGCCAGCAGGAAGGACAGGGGTCCAGAGACCCAGTACTTC
TRBV28	TRBJ1-1	TRBD1	-	CASSSGQGDTEAFF	TGTGCCAGCAGTTCGGGACAGGGGGACACTGAAGCTTTCTTT
TRBV5-1	TRBJ2-4	-	few	CASSFSRDKNIQYF	TGCGCCAGCAGCTTTTCGAGGGACAAAAACATTCAGTACTTC
TRBV4-3	TRBJ2-2	-	-	CASSPQAGLTGELFF	TGCGCCAGCAGCCCCCAAGCGGGTCTAACCGGGGAGCTGTTTTTT
TRBV5-1	TRBJ2-3	-	-	CASSSDRSTSTDTQYF	TGCGCCAGCAGCTCGGACAGAAGCACTAGCACAGATACGCAGTATTTT
TRBV29-1	TRBJ2-3	TRBD2	few	CSARGTSGGTDTQYF	TGCAGCGCCCGCGGGACTAGCGGGGGGACAGATACGCAGTATTTT
TRBV7-2	TRBJ2-1	-	-	CASSSGQAGRDEQFF	TGTGCCAGCAGCTCAGGTCAGGCAGGGCGGGATGAGCAGTTCTTC
TRBV5-1	TRBJ1-1	-	-	CASSTDPGAENTEAFF	TGCGCCAGCAGCACGGATCCGGGGGCCGAGAACACTGAAGCTTTCTTT
TRBV10-3	TRBJ1-4	TRBD1	few	CAISTRPGQGIEKLFF	TGTGCCATCAGCACCCGACCGGGACAGGGGATAGAAAAACTGTTTTTT
TRBV7-2	TRBJ2-5	TRBD1	-	CASSLSPTGKTQYF	TGTGCCAGCAGCTTATCACCGACAGGGAAGACCCAGTACTTC
TRBV5-1	TRBJ1-4	-	-	CASSLWPTEKLFF	TGCGCCAGCAGCTTGTGGCCTACCGAAAAACTGTTTTTT
TRBV7-2	TRBJ2-5	-	many	CASSLTGPGETQYF	TGTGCCAGCAGCTTAACGGGGCCGGGGGAGACCCAGTACTTC
TRBV27	TRBJ2-3	TRBD2	many	CASTGGGRGTDTQYF	TGTGCCAGCACCGGGGGGGGCCGGGGGACAGATACGCAGTATTTT